Each of the 17 T cell receptor beta chains below was sequenced from the same sample in a study of shared clonotypes between healthy human individuals. Sequencing was performed with immunoSEQ multiplex PCR; in TCRdb, only in-frame clones are kept and a portion is missing. The table has around 2.1 million clones, roughly 91% seen once. The naive CD8 fraction comprised CD45RO-negative cells positively selected for CCR7 and excluded terminally differentiated effector memory CD45RA+ cells. The sequencing input was naive CD8+ T cells from PBMCs. These receptors all stem from a man in his late teens or twenties in good health. Some clones in this sample may be carry-over from other donors' samples.

V usage is TRBV27 and J usage is TRBJ2-1, with D possibly TRBD2 on 5 matching bases. Between the trimmed V and J ends, which lost 2 bases and 7 bases, there was a span of 12 bases. Germline loops: CDR1 MNHEY, CDR2 SMNVEV (reference sequence). This CDR3 comprises 14 residues. The CDR3 coding sequence is TGTGCCAGCAGTTTAGCGGCTAGCCCGAATGAGCAGTTCTTC. Protein product: CASSLAASPNEQFF.

V and J are TRBV19 and TRBJ1-2; TRBD1 agrees at 9 bases. Germline V lookup: CDR1 LNHDA, CDR2 SQIVND (reference sequence). The V and J ends lost 6 bases and 0 bases, in that order; junction bases with no gene match: 8. This CDR3 is 16 amino acids long. This chain's CDR3 is CASRGPRDRANYGYTF. In DNA form, the CDR3 reads TGTGCCAGTAGAGGACCACGGGACAGGGCTAACTATGGCTACACCTTC.

The rearrangement uses TRBV19 and TRBJ2-3, with 10 bases identical to TRBD1. Germline V gene lookup returns CDR1 LNHDA and CDR2 SQIVND (reference sequence). There are 15 residues in the CDR3. The V gene end was trimmed by 6 bases and the J gene end by 5 bases; junction bases not matched to a gene: 8. The CDR3 nucleotides are TGTGCCAGTAGCGAGACAGGGGGCCTTGGAGATACGCAGTATTTT. It codes for CASSETGGLGDTQYF.

The chain has TRBV29-1 and TRBJ1-1; no clear D. CDR1 and CDR2 from the germline V gene are SQVTM and ANQGSEA. This CDR3 is built from 15 residues. The V end was cut by 7 bases, the J end by 1 base, with 19 bases between. CDR3 residues: CSALLGPGGNTEAFF. The DNA of the CDR3 is TGCAGCGCGCTCCTGGGTCCTGGTGGGAACACTGAAGCTTTCTTT.

The rearrangement links TRBV5-1 to TRBJ2-7; D is uncertain. V lost 0 bases, J lost 5 bases, and 9 bases lay in between. This CDR3 is built from 13 residues. Germline V gene sequence: CDR1 SGHRS, CDR2 YFSETQ. The CDR3 spells CASSLAWDNEQYF. The DNA of the CDR3 is TGCGCCAGCAGCTTGGCCTGGGATAACGAGCAGTACTTC.

This chain connects TRBV11-2 to TRBJ1-2, with D maybe TRBD1 (6 bases). The V gene lost 4 bases and the J gene lost 4 bases, with 10 bases spanning the gap. The CDR3 contains 13 residues. Per germline, CDR1 SGHAT and CDR2 FQNNGV. CDR3 nucleotide sequence: TGTGCCAGCAGCTCCGGACAGCTCTATGGCTACACCTTC. Protein sequence: CASSSGQLYGYTF. Variable domain in full (rest from reference TRBV11-2 and TRBJ1-2): EAGVAQSPRYKIIEKRQSVAFWCNPISGHATLYWYQQILGQGPKLLIQFQNNGVVDDSQLPKDRFSAERLKGVDSTLKIQPAKLEDSAVYLCASSSGQLYGYTFGSGTRLTVV.

V gene TRBV28 combines with J gene TRBJ1-2, with 11 bases aligning to TRBD1. The germline V gene encodes CDR1 MDHEN and CDR2 SYDVKM. This CDR3 is built from 16 residues. V trimming: 1 base; J trimming: 8 bases; junction bases outside the gene matches: 9. CDR3 sequence reads: CASSLFPRDRGGGYTF. CDR3 DNA: TGTGCCAGCAGTTTATTTCCGCGGGACAGGGGGGGAGGCTACACCTTC.

This clone was detected once. The chain recombines TRBV7-8 with TRBJ1-2; D gene unclear. Germline CDR1 SGHVS, CDR2 FQNEAQ. This CDR3 has 15 residues. Trimming stripped 3 bases from V and 6 bases from J, with 17 bases between. The CDR3 DNA follows: TGTGCCAGCAGCTTTTCATTGGGAGACGTTAATGGCTACACCTTC. As protein: CASSFSLGDVNGYTF.

The V and J genes are TRBV7-9 and TRBJ2-4; 7 nucleotides line up with TRBD1. The CDR3 totals 18 residues. V lost 0 bases and J lost 1; bases outside the gene matches: 9. CDR1 is SEHNR, CDR2 FQNEAQ, per germline (reference sequence). The CDR3 DNA sequence: TGTGCCAGCAGCTTAGCGCGTAGGGGGCAGTTGGCCAAAAACATTCAGTACTTC. Translated, it gives CASSLARRGQLAKNIQYF.

About this clone: At the DNA level, this CDR3 is encoded by other sequences in the same sample as well. V is TRBV9 and J is TRBJ1-1; 8 bases match TRBD1. Trimming removed 0 bases from V and 2 bases from J; junction bases left unmatched: 6. There are 16 residues in the CDR3. Germline V lookup: CDR1 SGDLS, CDR2 YYNGEE. Written as DNA, the CDR3 is TGTGCCAGCAGCGTAGGCAGCCAGGGGGCAAACACTGAAGCTTTCTTT. Its translation is CASSVGSQGANTEAFF.

The chain couples TRBV27 to TRBJ2-1; 8 bases agree with TRBD2. The length of the CDR3 is 16 residues. From germline, CDR1 is MNHEY and CDR2 SMNVEV (reference sequence). V gave up 3 bases and J gave up 5 bases; unmatched junction bases: 9. CDR3 residues: CASSFSGGPANNEQFF. In DNA form, the CDR3 reads TGTGCCAGCAGTTTCTCGGGGGGGCCTGCGAACAATGAGCAGTTCTTC.

This clone has just one count. V usage is TRBV4-1 and J usage is TRBJ1-4; TRBD1 agrees at 9 bases. Trimming took 2 bases from V and 7 from J; bases not matched to a gene: 8. Germline V gene lookup returns CDR1 MGHRA and CDR2 YSYEKL. The CDR3 has 16 amino acids. In nucleotides, the CDR3 is TGCGCCAGCAGCCAAACCGGGACAGGGATTATTGAAAAACTGTTTTTT. The encoded protein is CASSQTGTGIIEKLFF.

The chain couples TRBV10-2 to TRBJ2-7; 10 nucleotides line up with TRBD2. With 6 bases clipped from V and 5 bases from J, the junction kept 10 bases outside the gene matches. In germline, CDR1 is WSHSY, CDR2 SAAADI. This CDR3 spans 15 amino acids. The CDR3 here is CASRDPSGSIDEQYF. Here the CDR3 DNA reads TGCGCCAGCAGAGACCCTAGCGGGAGCATCGACGAGCAGTACTTC.

The J gene is TRBJ2-1, the V gene TRBV6-5, with a weak D call TRBD2 (5 bases). The CDR3 sequence is 14 residues long. The V end lost 5 bases, the J end lost 8 bases, and 16 bases lay between the germline ends. CDR1 is MNHEY and CDR2 is SVGAGI in the germline V gene. The DNA for the CDR3 is TGTGCCAGCAGTCCCACTAGGGCGACCGATGAGCAGTTCTTC. It codes for CASSPTRATDEQFF.

This clone occurred a few times. The chain recombines TRBV9 with TRBJ2-2, with D unclear. The CDR3 consists of 12 residues. Trimming removed 3 bases from V and 6 bases from J, with 6 bases in between. Per germline, CDR1 SGDLS and CDR2 YYNGEE. The DNA for the CDR3 is TGTGCCAGCAGCGCCCGACCCGGGGAGCTGTTTTTT. Translating gives CASSARPGELFF.

The genes are TRBV6-6 and TRBJ2-7, with D unresolved. This CDR3 is 14 amino acids long. Germline V gene lookup returns CDR1 MNHNY and CDR2 SVGAGI (reference sequence). With 1 base removed from V and 2 bases from J, the gap between germline ends came to 9 bases. CDR3 loop: CASSYYRVTYEQYF. The CDR3 DNA sequence: TGTGCCAGCAGTTACTATCGGGTGACCTACGAGCAGTACTTC.

The chain couples TRBV19 to TRBJ2-1, with TRBD1 matching over 11 bases. Germline loops: CDR1 LNHDA, CDR2 SQIVND (reference sequence). This CDR3 is built from 13 residues. V gave up 10 bases and J gave up 4 bases; unmatched junction bases: 3. The CDR3 DNA reads as TGTGCCACTGGGGACAGGGGGTACAATGAGCAGTTCTTC. Translating it yields CATGDRGYNEQFF.